This entry concerns a single T cell receptor beta chain. Its antigen is still unknown. It has no much larger one-base neighbor in the sample; base qualities were not kept. In the paper's terms, the time point label means: sample taken at primary tumor resection. For TCR sequencing, whole RNA was extracted from tumor and nontumor lung tissue, or from cryopreserved PBMC samples, and no cell sorting was done. Samples were obtained from 72 patients with early-stage, untreated non-small cell lung cancer from the lung TRACERx cohort. Only patients with enough RNA available from two or more tumor regions were chosen for TCR sequencing. This entry belongs to a study of spatial heterogeneity in lung cancer (dated by TCRdb to about 2019). Regarding the research as a whole: Beta-chain transcripts were consistently detected in greater numbers than alpha-chain transcripts, which likely reflected higher beta-chain transcript abundance. In the raw uncorrected reads, each unique combination of TCR and UMI appeared more than ten times on average. The study quantitatively compared TCR alpha and beta repertoires across multiple tumor regions, matched nontumor lung and blood in non-small cell lung cancer. Nonsynonymous mutation counts, determined by whole-exome sequencing of tumor tissue, were related to features of the TCR repertoire. At surgery, some 220 tumor regions, roughly 63 matched nontumor lung samples and 56 PBMC samples were TCR-sequenced for both alpha and beta chains.

Including cysteine and phenylalanine, the CDR3 has 14 amino acids. CDR3 DNA is the only sequence kept; it has 42 bases, read in frame from the first base. V is pared back by 0 bases and J by 7 bases, with 9 bases lying between the germline termini. Libraries were constructed by 5' RACE. Sequencer: NextSeq 500. The TCR library protocol attached a unique molecular identifier to each TCR cDNA molecule to allow correction of PCR and sequencing errors. The original methods were these. TCR identification, UMI-based error correction and CDR3 extraction were all carried out with Decombinator tools. Expanded TCRs were defined as those above a frequency of 2 per 1,000, corresponding to the top 1% of the tumor frequency distribution. Renyi diversity was computed with the R vegan package after each repertoire had been subsampled 100 times to 5,000 TCRs. CDR3 similarity networks were built from amino acid triplet string-kernel similarity, with CDR3s being connected when pairwise similarity was above 0.82. The public reads were reprocessed in TCRdb via fastp at Q25 and MiXCR, keeping in-frame beta chains. Rows are unified per CDR3 protein, each entry keeping the most common DNA and genes. These V and J calls rely on TCRdb rather than the paper's analysis. Present in this sample are about 75,000 distinct CDR3 sequences, 10% to 15% of which were seen just once. Of the sample, 7.2% is held by the ten largest clones.

The paper's findings and limits, for the study overall: Confirming at a functional level the hypothesis that regional TCRs recognize regional mutations was considered to require additional single-cell paired TCR alpha and beta sequencing. Ubiquitous expanded tumor TCRs showed up in blood more often at tumor resection than at routine follow-up.

The source material was PBMCs, sampled at surgery. The sequence was collected from a male donor with early-stage non-small cell lung cancer. This chain is built from TRBV12-3 or TRBV12-4 and TRBJ1-4, and perhaps TRBD1 as D gene, on 5 matching bases. The bases are TGTGCCAGCAGTTTAGCAGGGGTCGGTGAAAAACTGTTTTTT. It encodes CASSLAGVGEKLFF.